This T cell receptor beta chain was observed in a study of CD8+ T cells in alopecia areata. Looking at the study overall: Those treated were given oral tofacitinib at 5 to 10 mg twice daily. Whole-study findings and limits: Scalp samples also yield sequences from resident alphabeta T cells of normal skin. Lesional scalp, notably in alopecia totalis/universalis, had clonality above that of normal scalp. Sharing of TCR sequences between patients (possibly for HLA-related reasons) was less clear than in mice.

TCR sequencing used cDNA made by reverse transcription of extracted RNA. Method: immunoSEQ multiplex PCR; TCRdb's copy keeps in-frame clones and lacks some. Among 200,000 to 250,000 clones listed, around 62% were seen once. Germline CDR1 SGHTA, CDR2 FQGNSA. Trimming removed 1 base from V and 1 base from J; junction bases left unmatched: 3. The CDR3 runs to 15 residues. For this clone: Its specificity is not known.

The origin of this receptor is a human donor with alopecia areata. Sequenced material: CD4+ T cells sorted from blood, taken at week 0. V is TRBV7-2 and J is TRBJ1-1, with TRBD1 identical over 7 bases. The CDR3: CASSLVPGGNTEAFF. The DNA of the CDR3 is TGTGCCAGCAGCTTAGTCCCAGGGGGGAACACTGAAGCTTTCTTT.